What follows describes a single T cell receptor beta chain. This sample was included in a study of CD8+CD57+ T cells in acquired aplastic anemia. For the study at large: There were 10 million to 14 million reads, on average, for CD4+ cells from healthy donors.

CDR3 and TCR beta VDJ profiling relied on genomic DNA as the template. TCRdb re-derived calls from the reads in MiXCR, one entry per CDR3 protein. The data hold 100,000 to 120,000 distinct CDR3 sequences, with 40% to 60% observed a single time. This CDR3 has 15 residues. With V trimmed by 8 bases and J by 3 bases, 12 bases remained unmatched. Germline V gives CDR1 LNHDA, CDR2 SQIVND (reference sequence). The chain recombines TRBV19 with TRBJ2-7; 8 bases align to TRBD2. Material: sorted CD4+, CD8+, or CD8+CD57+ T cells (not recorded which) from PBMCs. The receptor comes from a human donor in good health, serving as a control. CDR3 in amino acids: CASGGVAGGNYEQYF. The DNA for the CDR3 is TGTGCCAGTGGCGGTGTGGCGGGAGGCAACTACGAGCAGTACTTC.